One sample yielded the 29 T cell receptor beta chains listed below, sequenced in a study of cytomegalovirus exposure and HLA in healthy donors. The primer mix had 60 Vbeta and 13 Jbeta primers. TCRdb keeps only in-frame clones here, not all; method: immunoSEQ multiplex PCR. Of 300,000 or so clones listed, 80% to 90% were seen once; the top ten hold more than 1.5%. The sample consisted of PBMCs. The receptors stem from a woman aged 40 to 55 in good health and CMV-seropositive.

CDR3 nucleotides: TGTGCCAGCAGTTTAAACAGAGATGAAGCTTTCTTT. Protein: CASSLNRDEAFF. The V and J genes are TRBV28 and TRBJ1-1; D ambiguous. V gave up 2 bases and J gave up 7 bases, with 8 bases separating them. The CDR3 is 12 amino acids. The germline V gene has CDR1 MDHEN and CDR2 SYDVKM.

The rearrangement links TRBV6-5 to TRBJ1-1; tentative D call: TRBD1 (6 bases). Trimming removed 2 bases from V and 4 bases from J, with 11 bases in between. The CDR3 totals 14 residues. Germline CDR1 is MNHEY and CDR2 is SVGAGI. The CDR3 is CASSYTGRVTEAFF. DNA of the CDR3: TGTGCCAGCAGTTACACAGGGCGCGTCACTGAAGCTTTCTTT.

The DNA for the CDR3 is TGTGCCAGTTTCGGCTACGAGCAGTACTTC. This gives the protein CASFGYEQYF. This chain links TRBV28 with TRBJ2-7; D gene ambiguous. V was clipped by 9 bases and J by 3 bases, with 6 bases between them. The CDR3 contains 10 residues. The V gene's germline CDR1 is MDHEN and CDR2 SYDVKM.

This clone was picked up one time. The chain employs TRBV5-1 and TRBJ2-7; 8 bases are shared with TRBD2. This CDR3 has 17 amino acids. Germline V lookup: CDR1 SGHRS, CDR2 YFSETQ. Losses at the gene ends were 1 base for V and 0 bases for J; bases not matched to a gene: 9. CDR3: CASSLTAGARGSYEQYF. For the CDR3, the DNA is TGCGCCAGCAGCTTGACAGCGGGAGCCCGTGGCTCCTACGAGCAGTACTTC. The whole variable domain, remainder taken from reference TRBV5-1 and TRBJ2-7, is KAGVTQTPRYLIKTRGQQVTLSCSPISGHRSVSWYQQTPGQGLQFLFEYFSETQRNKGNFPGRFSGRQFSNSRSEMNVSTLELGDSALYLCASSLTAGARGSYEQYFGPGTRLTVT.

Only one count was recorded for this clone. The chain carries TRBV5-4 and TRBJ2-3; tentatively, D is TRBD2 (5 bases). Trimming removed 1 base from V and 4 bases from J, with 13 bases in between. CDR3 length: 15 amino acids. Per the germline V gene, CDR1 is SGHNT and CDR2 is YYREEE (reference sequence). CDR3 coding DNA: TGTGCCAGCAGCTTGTGGGCTAGCAGGCCAGATACGCAGTATTTT. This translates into CASSLWASRPDTQYF.

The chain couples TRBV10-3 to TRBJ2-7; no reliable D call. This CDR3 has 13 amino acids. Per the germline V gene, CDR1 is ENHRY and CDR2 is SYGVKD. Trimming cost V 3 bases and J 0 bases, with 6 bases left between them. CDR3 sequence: CAISDGHSYEQYF. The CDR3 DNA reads TGTGCCATCAGTGATGGCCACTCCTACGAGCAGTACTTC.

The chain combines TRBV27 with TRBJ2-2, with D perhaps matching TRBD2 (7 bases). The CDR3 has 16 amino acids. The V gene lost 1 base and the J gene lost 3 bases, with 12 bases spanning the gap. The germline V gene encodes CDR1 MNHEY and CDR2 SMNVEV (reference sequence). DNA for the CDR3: TGTGCCAGCAGTTTATACGCGGGGGCGGACACCGGGGAGCTGTTTTTT. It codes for CASSLYAGADTGELFF.

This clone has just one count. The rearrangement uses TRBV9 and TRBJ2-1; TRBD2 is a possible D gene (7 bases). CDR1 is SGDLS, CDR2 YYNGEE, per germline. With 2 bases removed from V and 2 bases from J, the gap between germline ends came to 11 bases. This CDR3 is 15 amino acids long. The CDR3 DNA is TGTGCCAGCAGCGTGGACGGGGGGCCCTACAATGAGCAGTTCTTC. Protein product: CASSVDGGPYNEQFF.

CDR3 sequence reads: CASSTRTGGTYEQYF. DNA of the CDR3: TGTGCCAGCAGCACCCGGACAGGGGGAACCTACGAGCAGTACTTC. The rearrangement uses TRBV7-2 and TRBJ2-5, with 10 bases fitting TRBD1. TRBJ2-7 explains the end of the DNA better; the J call may be wrong. The CDR3 has 15 residues. Germline CDR1 is SGHTA and CDR2 is FQGNSA.

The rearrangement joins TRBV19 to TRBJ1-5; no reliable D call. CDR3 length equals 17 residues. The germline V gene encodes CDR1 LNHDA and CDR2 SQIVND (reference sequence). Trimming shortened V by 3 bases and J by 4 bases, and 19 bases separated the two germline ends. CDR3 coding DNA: TGTGCCAGTAGTATTGCCCCGGGGTACCCTTTTAATCAGCCCCAGCATTTT. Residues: CASSIAPGYPFNQPQHF.

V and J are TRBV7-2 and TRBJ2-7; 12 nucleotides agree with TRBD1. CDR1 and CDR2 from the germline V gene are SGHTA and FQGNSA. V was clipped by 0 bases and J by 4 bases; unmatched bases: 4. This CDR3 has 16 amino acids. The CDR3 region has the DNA TGTGCCAGCAGCTTAGCCGGGACAGGGGGCCCTTACGAGCAGTACTTC. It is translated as CASSLAGTGGPYEQYF.

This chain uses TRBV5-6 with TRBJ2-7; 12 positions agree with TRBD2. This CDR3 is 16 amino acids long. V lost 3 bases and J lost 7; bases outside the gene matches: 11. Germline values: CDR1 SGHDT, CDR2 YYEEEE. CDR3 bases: TGTGCCAGCAGCTCCTACGGACTAGCGGGAACCCTGGAGCAGTACTTC. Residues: CASSSYGLAGTLEQYF.

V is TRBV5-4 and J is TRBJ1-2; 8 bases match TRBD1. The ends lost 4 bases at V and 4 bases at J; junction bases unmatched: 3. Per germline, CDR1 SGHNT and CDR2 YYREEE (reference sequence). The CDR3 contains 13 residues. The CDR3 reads CASSAGQVYGYTF. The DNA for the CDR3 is TGTGCCAGCAGCGCGGGACAGGTCTATGGCTACACCTTC. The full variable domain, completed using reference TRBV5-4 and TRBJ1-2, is ETGVTQSPTHLIKTRGQQVTLRCSSQSGHNTVSWYQQALGQGPQFIFQYYREEENGRGNFPPRFSGLQFPNYSSELNVNALELDDSALYLCASSAGQVYGYTFGSGTRLTVV.

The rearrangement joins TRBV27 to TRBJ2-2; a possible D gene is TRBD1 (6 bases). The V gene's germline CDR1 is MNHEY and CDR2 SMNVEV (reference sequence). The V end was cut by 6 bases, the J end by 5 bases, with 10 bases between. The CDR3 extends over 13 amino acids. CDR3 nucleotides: TGTGCCAGCAGGCTAAGGGGGACCGGGGAGCTGTTTTTT. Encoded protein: CASRLRGTGELFF.

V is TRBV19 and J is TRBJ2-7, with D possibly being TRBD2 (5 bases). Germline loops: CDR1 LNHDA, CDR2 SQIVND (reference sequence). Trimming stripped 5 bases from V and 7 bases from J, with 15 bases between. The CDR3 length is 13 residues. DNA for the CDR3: TGTGCCAGTAGTGTGGGCACGGGGTGGGAGCAGTACTTC. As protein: CASSVGTGWEQYF.

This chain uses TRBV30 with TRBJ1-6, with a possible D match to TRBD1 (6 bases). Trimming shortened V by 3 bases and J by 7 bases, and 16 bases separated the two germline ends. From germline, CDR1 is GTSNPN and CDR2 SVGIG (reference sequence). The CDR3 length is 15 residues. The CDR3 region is CAWRGGSFPNSPLHF. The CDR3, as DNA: TGTGCCTGGAGAGGGGGTAGTTTCCCCAATTCACCCCTCCACTTT.

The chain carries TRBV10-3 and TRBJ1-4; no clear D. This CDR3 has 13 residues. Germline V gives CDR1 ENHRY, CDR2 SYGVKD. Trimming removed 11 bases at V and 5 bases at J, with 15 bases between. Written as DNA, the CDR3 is TGTGCCTCCGCCGCAGATCTCAATGAAAAACTGTTTTTT. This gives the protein CASAADLNEKLFF.

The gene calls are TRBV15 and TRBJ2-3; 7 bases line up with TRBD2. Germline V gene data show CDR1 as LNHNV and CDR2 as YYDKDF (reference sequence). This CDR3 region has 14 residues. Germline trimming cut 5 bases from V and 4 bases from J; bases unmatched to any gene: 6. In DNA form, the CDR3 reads TGTGCCACCAGCTTACAGCGGGACGCAGATACGCAGTATTTT. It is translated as CATSLQRDADTQYF.

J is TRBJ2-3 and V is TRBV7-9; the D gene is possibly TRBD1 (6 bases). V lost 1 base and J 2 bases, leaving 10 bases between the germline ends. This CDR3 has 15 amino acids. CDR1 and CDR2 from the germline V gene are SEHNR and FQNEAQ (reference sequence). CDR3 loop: CASSLVQGFTDTQYF. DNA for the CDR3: TGTGCCAGCAGCTTAGTTCAGGGGTTCACAGATACGCAGTATTTT. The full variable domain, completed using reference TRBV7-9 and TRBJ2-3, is DTGVSQNPRHKITKRGQNVTFRCDPISEHNRLYWYRQTLGQGPEFLTYFQNEAQLEKSRLLSDRFSAERPKGSFSTLEIQRTEQGDSAMYLCASSLVQGFTDTQYFGPGTRLTVL.

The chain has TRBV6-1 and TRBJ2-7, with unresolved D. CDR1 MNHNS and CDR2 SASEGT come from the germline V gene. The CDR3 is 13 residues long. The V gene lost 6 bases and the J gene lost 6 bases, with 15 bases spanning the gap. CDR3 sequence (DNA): TGTGCCAGCAGACTGTTATCAACGTCCGAGCAGTACTTC. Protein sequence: CASRLLSTSEQYF.

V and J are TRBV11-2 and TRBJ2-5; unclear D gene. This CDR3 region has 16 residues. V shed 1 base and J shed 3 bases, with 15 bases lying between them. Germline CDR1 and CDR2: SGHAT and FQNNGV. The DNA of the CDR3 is TGTGCCAGCAGCTTAGGGGCGACCCTCCAAAAAGAGACCCAGTACTTC. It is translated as CASSLGATLQKETQYF. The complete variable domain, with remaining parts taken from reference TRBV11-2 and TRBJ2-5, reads EAGVAQSPRYKIIEKRQSVAFWCNPISGHATLYWYQQILGQGPKLLIQFQNNGVVDDSQLPKDRFSAERLKGVDSTLKIQPAKLEDSAVYLCASSLGATLQKETQYFGPGTRLLVL.

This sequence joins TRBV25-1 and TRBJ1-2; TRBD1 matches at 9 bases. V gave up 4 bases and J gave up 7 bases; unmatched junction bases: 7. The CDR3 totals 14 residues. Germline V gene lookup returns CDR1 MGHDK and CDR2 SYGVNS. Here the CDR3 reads CASSAGTGSVGYTF. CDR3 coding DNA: TGTGCCAGCAGTGCCGGGACAGGGTCGGTTGGCTACACCTTC.

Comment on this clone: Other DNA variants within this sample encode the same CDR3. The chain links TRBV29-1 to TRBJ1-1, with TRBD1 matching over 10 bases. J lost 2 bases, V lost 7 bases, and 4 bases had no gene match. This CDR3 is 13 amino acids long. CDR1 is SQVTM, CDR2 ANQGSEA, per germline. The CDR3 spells CSATTGGNTEAFF. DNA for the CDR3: TGCAGCGCGACGACAGGGGGCAACACTGAAGCTTTCTTT. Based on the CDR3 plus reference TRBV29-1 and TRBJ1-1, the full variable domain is SAVISQKPSRDICQRGTSLTIQCQVDSQVTMMFWYRQQPGQSLTLIATANQGSEATYESGFVIDKFPISRPNLTFSTLTVSNMSPEDSSIYLCSATTGGNTEAFFGQGTRLTVV.

DNA for the CDR3: TGTGCCAGCAGCTCGGACAGGAGCTACGAGCAGTACTTC. Translated: CASSSDRSYEQYF. The chain couples TRBV7-8 to TRBJ2-7, with 7 bases aligning to TRBD1. V shed 4 bases and J 3 bases; nucleotides not matched to a gene: 3. The germline CDR1 and CDR2 sequences are SGHVS and FQNEAQ. The CDR3 length is 13 residues.

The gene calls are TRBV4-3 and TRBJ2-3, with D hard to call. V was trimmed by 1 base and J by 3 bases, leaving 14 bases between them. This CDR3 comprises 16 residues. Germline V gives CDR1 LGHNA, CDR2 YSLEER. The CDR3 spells CASSQAHVAQTDTQYF. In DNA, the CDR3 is TGCGCCAGCAGCCAAGCACACGTAGCCCAAACAGATACGCAGTATTTT.

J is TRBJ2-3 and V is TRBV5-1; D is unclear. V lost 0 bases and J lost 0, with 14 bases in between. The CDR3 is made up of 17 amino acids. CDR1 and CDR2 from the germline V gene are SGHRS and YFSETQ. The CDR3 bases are TGCGCCAGCAGCTTGGGTTACGCTTCGACTAGCACAGATACGCAGTATTTT. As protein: CASSLGYASTSTDTQYF. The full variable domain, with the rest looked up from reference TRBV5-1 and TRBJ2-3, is KAGVTQTPRYLIKTRGQQVTLSCSPISGHRSVSWYQQTPGQGLQFLFEYFSETQRNKGNFPGRFSGRQFSNSRSEMNVSTLELGDSALYLCASSLGYASTSTDTQYFGPGTRLTVL.

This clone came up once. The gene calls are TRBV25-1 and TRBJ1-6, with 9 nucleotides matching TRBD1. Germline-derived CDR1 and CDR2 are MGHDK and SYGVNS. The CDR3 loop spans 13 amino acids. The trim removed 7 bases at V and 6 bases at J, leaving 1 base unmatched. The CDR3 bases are TGTGCCAGCACGGGACAGGGTAATTCACCCCTCCACTTT. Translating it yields CASTGQGNSPLHF. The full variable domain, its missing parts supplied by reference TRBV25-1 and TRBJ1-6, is EADIYQTPRYLVIGTGKKITLECSQTMGHDKMYWYQQDPGMELHLIHYSYGVNSTEKGDLSSESTVSRIRTEHFPLTLESARPSHTSQYLCASTGQGNSPLHFGNGTRLTVT.

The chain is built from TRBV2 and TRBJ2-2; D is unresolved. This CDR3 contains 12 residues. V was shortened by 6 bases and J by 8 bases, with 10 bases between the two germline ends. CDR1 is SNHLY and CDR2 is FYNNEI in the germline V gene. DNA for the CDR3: TGTGCCAGCAGGGGCCCCACGGGGGAGCTGTTTTTT. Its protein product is CASRGPTGELFF.

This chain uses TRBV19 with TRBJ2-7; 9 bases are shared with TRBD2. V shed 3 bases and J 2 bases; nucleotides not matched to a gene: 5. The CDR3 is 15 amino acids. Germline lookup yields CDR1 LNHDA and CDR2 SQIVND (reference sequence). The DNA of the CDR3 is TGTGCCAGTAGTATTCTAGCGGGATCTCCCTACGAGCAGTACTTC. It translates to CASSILAGSPYEQYF. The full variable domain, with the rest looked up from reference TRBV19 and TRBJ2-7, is DGGITQSPKYLFRKEGQNVTLSCEQNLNHDAMYWYRQDPGQGLRLIYYSQIVNDFQKGDIAEGYSVSREKKESFPLTVTSAQKNPTAFYLCASSILAGSPYEQYFGPGTRLTVT.